Following are 7 T cell receptor beta chains from one sample sequenced in a study of PD-1 blockade in classical Hodgkin lymphoma. This sample's time point: cycle 4 day 1 (C4D1), after 6 weeks of nivolumab. Every patient had relapsed following autologous stem cell transplantation, and cohorts differed in brentuximab vedotin exposure. Some clones are missing from TCRdb's copy, which holds only in-frame ones; the method was immunoSEQ multiplex PCR. The sample shows over 60,000 clones, around 94% of them seen only once. The sample here was peripheral blood mononuclear cells (PBMCs), taken before the fourth cycle of nivolumab. These receptors all stem from a human donor with classical Hodgkin lymphoma.

This sequence joins TRBV19 and TRBJ2-5; TRBD2 aligns across 11 bases. CDR1 and CDR2 (germline): LNHDA, SQIVND (reference sequence). Trimming at V came to 6 bases and at J to 5 bases, leaving 8 bases not matched to a gene. CDR3 length: 15 amino acids. CDR3 sequence (DNA): TGTGCCAGTAGCGGGACTAGCGGAAGTGTGGAGACCCAGTACTTC. Its translation is CASSGTSGSVETQYF. The full variable domain, its missing parts supplied by reference TRBV19 and TRBJ2-5, is DGGITQSPKYLFRKEGQNVTLSCEQNLNHDAMYWYRQDPGQGLRLIYYSQIVNDFQKGDIAEGYSVSREKKESFPLTVTSAQKNPTAFYLCASSGTSGSVETQYFGPGTRLLVL.

The chain uses TRBV19 and TRBJ1-4; D gene uncertain. This CDR3 has 15 residues. Germline V gives CDR1 LNHDA, CDR2 SQIVND (reference sequence). Trimming shortened V by 3 bases and J by 4 bases, and 12 bases separated the two germline ends. The DNA for the CDR3 is TGTGCCAGTAGTATTCTGGGCCTCAATAATGAAAAACTGTTTTTT. As protein: CASSILGLNNEKLFF.

This chain connects TRBV11-2 to TRBJ2-5, with D perhaps matching TRBD2 (5 bases). Deletions cut 5 bases from V and 2 bases from J, with 12 bases between. The CDR3 totals 14 residues. Germline V CDR1 and CDR2: SGHAT, FQNNGV. The CDR3 loop is CASSPTRWQETQYF. In DNA form, the CDR3 reads TGTGCCAGCAGCCCCACTAGATGGCAAGAGACCCAGTACTTC. Full variable domain (missing parts from reference TRBV11-2 and TRBJ2-5): EAGVAQSPRYKIIEKRQSVAFWCNPISGHATLYWYQQILGQGPKLLIQFQNNGVVDDSQLPKDRFSAERLKGVDSTLKIQPAKLEDSAVYLCASSPTRWQETQYFGPGTRLLVL.

The chain links TRBV27 to TRBJ2-2; D is undetermined. The CDR3 is made up of 11 amino acids. V gave up 2 bases and J gave up 7 bases, with 2 bases separating them. From germline, CDR1 is MNHEY and CDR2 SMNVEV (reference sequence). DNA of the CDR3: TGTGCCAGCAGTTTAAACGGGGAGCTGTTTTTT. Its translation: CASSLNGELFF.

The genes are TRBV15 and TRBJ2-3; TRBD1 aligns across 8 bases. V lost 1 base and J lost 1; bases outside the gene matches: 4. The CDR3 contains 16 residues. Per the germline V gene, CDR1 is LNHNV and CDR2 is YYDKDF (reference sequence). CDR3 in DNA: TGTGCCACCAGCAGAGTGGCAGGGGGCCGCACAGATACGCAGTATTTT. Its protein is CATSRVAGGRTDTQYF.

In DNA form, the CDR3 reads TGTGCCATCAGTGCCGGGACAGGAGAAGAGACCCAGTACTTC. Protein product: CAISAGTGEETQYF. The chain links TRBV10-3 to TRBJ2-5; 8 nucleotides match TRBD1. The CDR3 has 14 residues. The germline V gene encodes CDR1 ENHRY and CDR2 SYGVKD. V was clipped by 4 bases and J by 3 bases; unmatched bases: 4.

The chain links TRBV5-1 to TRBJ2-1; 12 nucleotides match TRBD1. This CDR3 contains 15 residues. V dropped 2 bases and J dropped 5; count of bases not matched to a gene: 2. Germline V gene sequence: CDR1 SGHRS, CDR2 YFSETQ. In DNA, the CDR3 is TGCGCCAGCAGCTTCGGGACAGGGGGCCACAATGAGCAGTTCTTC. The encoded protein is CASSFGTGGHNEQFF. The entire variable domain, with the rest obtained from reference TRBV5-1 and TRBJ2-1, is as follows: KAGVTQTPRYLIKTRGQQVTLSCSPISGHRSVSWYQQTPGQGLQFLFEYFSETQRNKGNFPGRFSGRQFSNSRSEMNVSTLELGDSALYLCASSFGTGGHNEQFFGPGTRLTVL.